These T cell receptor beta chains were read from a single sample in a study of T cell responses to AZD1222 COVID-19 vaccine. Clones were read by immunoSEQ multiplex PCR, and TCRdb kept only the in-frame ones, dropping some. The data show over 100,000 clones, with roughly 88% seen just once and roughly 13% held by the top ten. Sequencing used peripheral blood, obtained on day 0 of MenACWY control vaccination. All receptors come from an adult in good health. Both conserved end residues are part of each CDR3.

CDR3 length: 11; J gene: TRBJ1-2; V gene: TRBV25-1; CDR3 protein: CASSEYWGYTF
CDR3 length: 15; J gene: TRBJ1-6; V gene: TRBV11-2; CDR3 protein: CASSLSPGGASPLHF
CDR3 length: 15; J gene: TRBJ2-5; V gene: TRBV6-5; CDR3 protein: CASSYSDYTKETQYF
CDR3 length: 17; J gene: TRBJ1-2; V gene: TRBV19; CDR3 protein: CASSTGQPMGFNYGYTF
CDR3 length: 15; J gene: TRBJ2-2; V gene: TRBV9; CDR3 protein: CASSVVTGGTGELFF
CDR3 length: 14; J gene: TRBJ2-2; V gene: TRBV19; CDR3 protein: CASMGERVTGELFF
CDR3 length: 16; J gene: TRBJ2-1; V gene: TRBV5-6; CDR3 protein: CASSLEVLAAYNEQFF
CDR3 length: 15; J gene: TRBJ1-4; V gene: TRBV5-1; CDR3 protein: CASSLGDQRTEKLFF
CDR3 length: 15; J gene: TRBJ2-5; V gene: TRBV5-1; CDR3 protein: CASSLGDRDRETQYF
CDR3 length: 13; J gene: TRBJ2-7; V gene: TRBV4-1; CDR3 protein: CASSQGSAYEQYF
CDR3 length: 15; J gene: TRBJ2-1; V gene: TRBV9; CDR3 protein: CASSALQGGYNEQFF
CDR3 length: 12; J gene: TRBJ1-6; V gene: TRBV19; CDR3 protein: CASSIFGSPLHF
CDR3 length: 15; J gene: TRBJ2-2; V gene: TRBV28; CDR3 protein: CASTGAVEQGGELFF
CDR3 length: 17; J gene: TRBJ1-2; V gene: TRBV18; CDR3 protein: CASSRDGWGQGEYGYTF
CDR3 length: 11; J gene: TRBJ1-1; V gene: TRBV30; CDR3 protein: CAYQMNTEAFF
CDR3 length: 13; J gene: TRBJ2-2; V gene: TRBV6-6; CDR3 protein: CASSTLGPGELFF
CDR3 length: 16; J gene: TRBJ1-3; V gene: TRBV19; CDR3 protein: CASSTMPGPSGNTIYF
CDR3 length: 18; J gene: TRBJ1-2; V gene: TRBV5-3; CDR3 protein: CARPFGRRDRDRNDGYTF
CDR3 length: 16; J gene: TRBJ1-2; V gene: TRBV5-1; CDR3 protein: CASSLGQDLSNYGYTF
CDR3 length: 15; J gene: TRBJ2-3; V gene: TRBV30; CDR3 protein: CASGATSGGTDTQYF
CDR3 length: 16; J gene: TRBJ2-2; V gene: TRBV5-6; CDR3 protein: CASSPGTGGHTGELFF
CDR3 length: 15; J gene: TRBJ2-7; V gene: TRBV9; CDR3 protein: CASSVEPTAIYEQYF
CDR3 length: 11; J gene: TRBJ2-7; V gene: TRBV20-1; CDR3 protein: CSATTSTEQYF
CDR3 length: 15; J gene: TRBJ2-7; V gene: TRBV4-3; CDR3 protein: CASSQEATGWHEQYF
CDR3 length: 15; J gene: TRBJ2-7; V gene: TRBV19; CDR3 protein: CASSISASGAYEQYF
CDR3 length: 15; J gene: TRBJ1-2; V gene: TRBV7-2; CDR3 protein: CASSLQEGGGYGYTF
CDR3 length: 13; J gene: TRBJ1-4; V gene: TRBV28; CDR3 protein: CASSAVTGEKLFF
CDR3 length: 15; J gene: TRBJ1-1; V gene: TRBV4-3; CDR3 protein: CASRGEAYMNTEAFF
CDR3 length: 16; J gene: TRBJ2-5; V gene: TRBV3-1/TRBV3-2; CDR3 protein: CASSQGTSGSGETQYF
CDR3 length: 16; J gene: TRBJ2-3; V gene: TRBV7-9; CDR3 protein: CASSPQGHGRTDTQYF
CDR3 length: 16; J gene: TRBJ1-5; V gene: TRBV28; CDR3 protein: CASSVRARYSNQPQHF
CDR3 length: 15; J gene: TRBJ1-5; V gene: TRBV3-1/TRBV3-2; CDR3 protein: CASSQDPSSNQPQHF
CDR3 length: 16; J gene: TRBJ2-1; V gene: TRBV27; CDR3 protein: CASSYLGTSLANEQFF
CDR3 length: 15; J gene: TRBJ2-3; V gene: TRBV19; CDR3 protein: CASSIRDRGPDTQYF
CDR3 length: 14; J gene: TRBJ2-1; V gene: TRBV27; CDR3 protein: CASSFTGTINEQFF
CDR3 length: 18; J gene: TRBJ2-6; V gene: TRBV28; CDR3 protein: CASSSPGRVFSGANVLTF
CDR3 length: 16; J gene: TRBJ1-2; V gene: TRBV28; CDR3 protein: CASSWSDRAFDYGYTF
CDR3 length: 15; J gene: TRBJ1-1; V gene: TRBV14; CDR3 protein: CASSPWRGSTTEAFF
CDR3 length: 15; J gene: TRBJ2-2; V gene: TRBV11-3; CDR3 protein: CASSLEGSNTGELFF
CDR3 length: 14; J gene: TRBJ1-1; V gene: TRBV7-9; CDR3 protein: CASSPRQGATEAFF
CDR3 length: 15; J gene: TRBJ2-4; V gene: TRBV28; CDR3 protein: CASSFRVHSKNIQYF
CDR3 length: 13; J gene: TRBJ1-1; V gene: TRBV12-3/TRBV12-4; CDR3 protein: CASSWTVNTEAFF